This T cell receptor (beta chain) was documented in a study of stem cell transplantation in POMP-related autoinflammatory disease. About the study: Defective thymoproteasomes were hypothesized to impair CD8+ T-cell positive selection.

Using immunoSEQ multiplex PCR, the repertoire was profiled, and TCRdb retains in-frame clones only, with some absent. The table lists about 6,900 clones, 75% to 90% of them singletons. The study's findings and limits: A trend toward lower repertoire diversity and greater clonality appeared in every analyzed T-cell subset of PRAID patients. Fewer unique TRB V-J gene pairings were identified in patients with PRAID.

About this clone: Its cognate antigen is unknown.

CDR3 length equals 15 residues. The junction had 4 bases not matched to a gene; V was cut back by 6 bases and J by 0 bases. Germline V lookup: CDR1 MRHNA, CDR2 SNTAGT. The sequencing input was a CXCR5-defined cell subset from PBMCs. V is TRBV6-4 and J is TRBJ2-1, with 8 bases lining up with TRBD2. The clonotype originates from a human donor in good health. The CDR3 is CASSSGGSSYNEQFF. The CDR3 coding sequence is TGTGCCAGCAGCTCGGGAGGGAGCTCCTACAATGAGCAGTTCTTC.